One and the same sample provided the 15 T cell receptor beta chains below, sequenced in a study of blood T cells in healthy people across ages. Through a sample-barcoded 5' primer and a J-beta primer mix, a second PCR was run for about 6 to 12 cycles. TCRdb re-called the 5' RACE reads through MiXCR, storing one row per CDR3 protein. This table holds 720,000 or so distinct CDR3 sequences, about 43% found once. The material sequenced was blood. The origin of the receptors is a man older than 75 in good health.

This clonotype was counted a few times. This chain links TRBV10-1 with TRBJ1-6; D unresolved. Germline CDR1 reads WNHNN; CDR2 reads SYGVQD (reference sequence). V was pared by 4 bases and J by 9 bases, with 13 bases between. There are 14 residues in the CDR3. The CDR3: CASSATTGGSPLHF. CDR3 nucleotides: TGCGCCAGCAGTGCGACTACGGGAGGTTCACCCCTCCACTTT.

This clonotype was observed a handful of times. This chain links TRBV12-3 or TRBV12-4 with TRBJ2-7, with TRBD1 identical over 7 bases. V was pared by 7 bases and J by 2 bases, with 5 bases of the junction left unmatched. The CDR3 sequence is 13 residues long. The CDR3 spells CASKNTGAYEQYF. For the CDR3, the DNA is TGTGCCAGCAAGAACACAGGGGCCTACGAGCAGTACTTC.

This clonotype has ten or more counts. The gene calls are TRBV10-1 and TRBJ1-1; 11 nucleotides line up with TRBD1. Per germline, CDR1 WNHNN and CDR2 SYGVQD (reference sequence). J lost 1 base, V lost 8 bases, and 3 bases had no gene match. This CDR3 is 14 amino acids long. The CDR3 DNA reads TGCGCCAGCCGGACAGGGGGCGAGAACACTGAAGCTTTCTTT. Translating gives CASRTGGENTEAFF.

The rearrangement links TRBV28 to TRBJ2-5, with D unclear. The DNA matches TRBJ2-7 better at its end, which makes the J call doubtful. Germline V CDR1 and CDR2: MDHEN, SYDVKM. The CDR3 totals 14 residues. CDR3 amino acids: CASSPPPAENEQYF. The CDR3 coding sequence is TGTGCCAGCAGCCCGCCCCCGGCGGAGAACGAGCAGTACTTC.

This clonotype has more than one count but fewer than ten. This chain uses TRBV20-1 with TRBJ2-1, with 15 nucleotides matching TRBD2. With V trimmed by 0 bases and J by 12 bases, 12 bases remained unmatched. The CDR3 loop spans 17 amino acids. Germline V lookup: CDR1 DFQATT, CDR2 SNEGSKA (reference sequence). DNA for the CDR3: TGCAGTGCTAGAGAGGGGAGGACTAGCGGGAGGGCCAGTGTGCAGTTCTTC. It yields the protein CSAREGRTSGRASVQFF.

This sequence joins TRBV25-1 and TRBJ2-4; 10 bases align to TRBD1. Germline assignment: CDR1 MGHDK and CDR2 SYGVNS. Unmatched junction bases numbered 12, after V lost 4 bases and J lost 15 bases. The CDR3 is made up of 14 amino acids. This chain's CDR3 is CASSVSRGQGTLYF. The CDR3 nucleotides read TGTGCCAGCAGTGTTTCAAGGGGACAGGGGACCCTGTACTTC.

The chain combines TRBV12-3 or TRBV12-4 with TRBJ2-2, with unresolved D. Trimming left V 6 bases short and J 5 bases short, with 10 bases between. CDR3 length: 13 amino acids. The CDR3 sequence: CASRTIGTGELFF. The CDR3 DNA follows: TGTGCCAGCAGGACAATTGGGACCGGGGAGCTGTTTTTT.

The chain has TRBV7-9 and TRBJ2-3; 8 nucleotides agree with TRBD2. V was pared by 5 bases and J by 3 bases, with 10 bases of the junction left unmatched. From germline, CDR1 is SEHNR and CDR2 FQNEAQ (reference sequence). This CDR3 comprises 16 residues. CDR3 coding DNA: TGTGCCAGCAGCCGTTCGGGAGGGGCGCGGACAGATACGCAGTATTTT. It is translated as CASSRSGGARTDTQYF.

This clonotype was seen a handful of times. A read error may produce the germline difference seen at one junction end. This chain links TRBV20-1 with TRBJ2-7; 9 positions agree with TRBD2. Looked up from germline, CDR1 is DFQATT and CDR2 is SNEGSKA (reference sequence). This CDR3 region has 13 residues. DNA for the CDR3: TGCAGTGCAAGAGCGGGGGGACACTACGAGCAGTACTTC. It codes for CSARAGGHYEQYF.

The rearrangement links TRBV6-2 or TRBV6-3 to TRBJ2-3; no reliable D call. This CDR3 is 14 amino acids long. Deletions cut 7 bases from V and 3 bases from J, with 14 bases between. CDR1 is MNHEY, CDR2 SVGEGT, per germline. CDR3 region: CASTQLVSTDTQYF. In DNA form, the CDR3 reads TGTGCCAGCACTCAGTTGGTGTCTACAGATACGCAGTATTTT.

The chain combines TRBV20-1 with TRBJ1-1; perhaps TRBD1 as D (6 bases). The CDR3 runs 13 residues. V dropped 3 bases and J dropped 7 bases, with 15 bases sitting between them. CDR1 is DFQATT, CDR2 SNEGSKA, per germline (reference sequence). The CDR3 nucleotides read TGCAGTGCTAGGTGGGGGGGCGGAGGTGAAGCTTTCTTT. Translating it yields CSARWGGGGEAFF.

The gene calls are TRBV29-1 and TRBJ2-7; 9 nucleotides agree with TRBD2. Germline V lookup: CDR1 SQVTM, CDR2 ANQGSEA. The V and J ends lost 4 bases and 2 bases, in that order; junction bases with no gene match: 3. CDR3 length equals 13 residues. The CDR3 coding sequence is TGCAGCGTTGTTAGCGGGAGCCCCTACGAGCAGTACTTC. Protein: CSVVSGSPYEQYF.

The CDR3 reads CASSSQRGQETQYF. The CDR3 DNA reads as TGTGCCAGCAGCTCCCAGCGGGGCCAAGAGACCCAGTACTTC. The chain is built from TRBV3-1 and TRBJ2-5, with 7 bases lining up with TRBD2. The CDR3 consists of 14 residues. The germline V gene has CDR1 LGHDT and CDR2 YNNKEL (reference sequence). Trimming removed 5 bases from V and 1 base from J; junction bases left unmatched: 4.

This clonotype was counted ten times or more. Here the CDR3 reads CASSRDTDEQFF. The CDR3 region has the DNA TGCGCCAGCAGCCGGGACACCGATGAGCAGTTCTTC. The V gene is TRBV10-1, the J gene TRBJ2-1, with D perhaps TRBD1 (6 bases). The V and J ends lost 6 bases and 8 bases respectively, with 11 bases between them. The length of the CDR3 is 12 residues. Per the germline V gene, CDR1 is WNHNN and CDR2 is SYGVQD (reference sequence).

On this clonotype itself: A much larger clone lies one base from this, so it may be a read error. The chain has TRBV15 and TRBJ2-1; D not resolved. The V gene's germline CDR1 is LNHNV and CDR2 YYDKDF (reference sequence). The length of the CDR3 is 14 residues. In DNA, the CDR3 is TGTGCCACCAGCAGAGATGGGGTCGGCAATGAGCGGTTCTTC. Translating it yields CATSRDGVGNERFF.